These 16 T cell receptor beta chains came from one sample sequenced in a study of T cells in Graves' hyperthyroidism and ophthalmopathy. The investigators amplified TCR beta CDR3 regions from RNA transcripts. Carried out on the TCR CDR3, a first-round RT-PCR used the HTBI primer set. TCRdb re-derived calls from the multiplex PCR reads in MiXCR, one entry per CDR3 protein. This sample has about 110,000 distinct CDR3 sequences, with 15% to 20% found just once. What was sequenced was blood. All receptors come from a woman aged 50 to 60 with Graves' hyperthyroidism.

This clonotype occurred many times. The chain employs TRBV15 and TRBJ1-1; D is ambiguous. The germline V gene has CDR1 LNHNV and CDR2 YYDKDF (reference sequence). The CDR3 consists of 16 residues. V gave up 3 bases and J gave up 6 bases, with 20 bases separating them. The CDR3 bases are TGTGCCACCAGCAGCTATGTCCGGACTGGTGACGCTGAAGCTTTCTTT. It yields the protein CATSSYVRTGDAEAFF.

This clonotype was detected ten times or more. The rearrangement links TRBV6-1 to TRBJ2-5; 8 bases are a match to TRBD2. This CDR3 spans 14 amino acids. The V gene's germline CDR1 is MNHNS and CDR2 SASEGT. With 4 bases clipped from V and 7 bases from J, the junction kept 8 bases outside the gene matches. CDR3 in amino acids: CASSGGTSSGTQYF. CDR3 DNA: TGTGCCAGCAGTGGCGGGACTAGTTCGGGGACCCAGTACTTC.

The chain joins TRBV6-5 to TRBJ1-2, with TRBD1 matching over 8 bases. The CDR3 is made up of 14 amino acids. Germline V gene data show CDR1 as MNHEY and CDR2 as SVGAGI. Losses at the gene ends were 2 bases for V and 2 bases for J; bases not matched to a gene: 1. CDR3: CASSYRTGNYGYTF. CDR3 in DNA: TGTGCCAGCAGTTACAGGACAGGGAACTATGGCTACACCTTC.

This clonotype has a count of ten or more. The chain couples TRBV12-3 or TRBV12-4 to TRBJ2-7; possibly TRBD1 for D (6 bases). V was cut by 2 bases and J by 3 bases, with 14 bases left in between. CDR3 length: 15 residues. The CDR3 spells CASSLMGAGGYEQYF. In DNA form, the CDR3 reads TGTGCCAGCAGTTTAATGGGGGCCGGCGGCTACGAGCAGTACTTC.

This clonotype appeared many times. The V gene is TRBV25-1, the J gene TRBJ2-7, with D unresolved. The germline V gene encodes CDR1 MGHDK and CDR2 SYGVNS. V gave up 6 bases and J gave up 2 bases, with 14 bases separating them. The CDR3 length is 14 residues. CDR3 residues: CASSSHLTPYEQYF. In nucleotides, the CDR3 is TGTGCCAGCAGCTCACACTTGACTCCCTACGAGCAGTACTTC.

In this sample, this clonotype turned up many times. The chain is built from TRBV20-1 and TRBJ2-1; 8 bases are a match to TRBD2. Germline V CDR1 and CDR2: DFQATT, SNEGSKA (reference sequence). The J segment lost 8 bases and the V segment lost 8 bases, leaving 8 bases of the junction unmatched. This CDR3 contains 12 residues. CDR3 in amino acids: CSTKRELDEQFF. DNA of the CDR3: TGCAGTACAAAGCGGGAGTTGGATGAGCAGTTCTTC.

V gene TRBV2 combines with J gene TRBJ2-7, with a tentative D call TRBD2 (6 bases). CDR3 length: 13 residues. V was trimmed by 6 bases and J by 5 bases, leaving 14 bases between them. Germline V gene data show CDR1 as SNHLY and CDR2 as FYNNEI. In DNA, the CDR3 is TGTGCCAGCAGCTCTCGGGAGATCAACGAGCAGTACTTC. Amino acids: CASSSREINEQYF.

The CDR3 bases are TGCGCCAGCAGGTCCTCGGGAAGGAAAGGCGAGCAGTACTTC. This translates into CASRSSGRKGEQYF. This chain links TRBV5-1 with TRBJ2-7, with D maybe TRBD2 (5 bases). Germline CDR1 SGHRS, CDR2 YFSETQ. V dropped 5 bases and J dropped 6 bases, with 18 bases sitting between them. This CDR3 region has 14 residues. Variable domain in full (rest from reference TRBV5-1 and TRBJ2-7): KAGVTQTPRYLIKTRGQQVTLSCSPISGHRSVSWYQQTPGQGLQFLFEYFSETQRNKGNFPGRFSGRQFSNSRSEMNVSTLELGDSALYLCASRSSGRKGEQYFGPGTRLTVT.

The sample holds many counts of this clonotype. The rearrangement joins TRBV19 to TRBJ2-5; perhaps TRBD2 as D (7 bases). Trimming took off 7 bases at V and 6 bases at J, with 15 bases between the two ends. The CDR3 runs to 13 residues. The germline gives CDR1 LNHDA, CDR2 SQIVND (reference sequence). The CDR3 nucleotides read TGTGCCAGTACCTCATACGGGGGGCAGACCCAGTACTTC. It is translated as CASTSYGGQTQYF. Complete variable domain (other parts from reference TRBV19 and TRBJ2-5): DGGITQSPKYLFRKEGQNVTLSCEQNLNHDAMYWYRQDPGQGLRLIYYSQIVNDFQKGDIAEGYSVSREKKESFPLTVTSAQKNPTAFYLCASTSYGGQTQYFGPGTRLLVL.

This clonotype was recorded many times. The chain employs TRBV7-9 and TRBJ1-6, with a weak D call TRBD1 (5 bases). This CDR3 is 16 amino acids long. Trimming took off 4 bases at V and 5 bases at J, with 15 bases between the two ends. Germline values: CDR1 SEHNR, CDR2 FQNEAQ (reference sequence). The CDR3: CASSSTGGVNNSPLHF. Written as DNA, the CDR3 is TGTGCCAGCAGCTCCACTGGGGGGGTGAATAATTCACCCCTCCACTTT.

This clonotype was observed many times. The chain joins TRBV5-8 to TRBJ1-1, with a tentative D call TRBD1 (5 bases). The CDR3 is made up of 12 amino acids. Germline V gene lookup returns CDR1 SGHTS and CDR2 YDEGEE. V dropped 10 bases and J dropped 6 bases, with 16 bases sitting between them. CDR3 sequence: CAGGKWGAEAFF. In DNA, the CDR3 is TGTGCCGGAGGAAAGTGGGGCGCTGAAGCTTTCTTT.

This clonotype was counted many times. This chain links TRBV5-1 with TRBJ2-5; no firm D call. V was clipped by 0 bases and J by 1 base, with 10 bases between them. Per the germline V gene, CDR1 is SGHRS and CDR2 is YFSETQ. The CDR3 contains 15 residues. The CDR3 DNA is TGCGCCAGCAGCTTGGTCGCCAGTCCCCAAGAGACCCAGTACTTC. It encodes CASSLVASPQETQYF.

Comments on this clonotype: This clone may be a read error of a much larger clone one base away. This rearrangement joins TRBV11-3 to TRBJ2-1; 7 positions match TRBD2. The CDR3 has 16 amino acids. Germline CDR1 reads SGHNT; CDR2 reads YENEEA. The CDR3 is CASSSAQGGVPNERFF. In DNA form, the CDR3 reads TGTGCCAGCAGCTCCGCCCAGGGAGGGGTCCCGAATGAGCGGTTCTTC.

This clonotype was recorded many times. The V and J genes are TRBV12-3 or TRBV12-4 and TRBJ2-5; 10 bases align to TRBD2. This CDR3 is 15 amino acids long. V was pared by 2 bases and J by 5 bases, with 5 bases of the junction left unmatched. The CDR3 coding sequence is TGTGCCAGCAGTTTACTAGCGGGAGAGTCTGAGACCCAGTACTTC. Protein product: CASSLLAGESETQYF.

There are many counts of this clonotype. In nucleotides, the CDR3 is TGTGCCAGCAGCTTAGGGGCGGCCGCGAACACCGGGGAGCTGTTTTTT. Protein: CASSLGAAANTGELFF. The rearrangement links TRBV7-8 to TRBJ2-2; no clear D. Between the trimmed V and J ends, which lost 1 base and 0 bases, there was a span of 9 bases. CDR1 SGHVS and CDR2 FQNEAQ come from the germline V gene. CDR3 size: 16 residues.

In this sample, this clonotype turned up many times. The chain combines TRBV19 with TRBJ2-4; 8 bases map to TRBD1. Germline lookup yields CDR1 LNHDA and CDR2 SQIVND (reference sequence). This CDR3 is built from 20 residues. V lost 3 bases to trimming and J lost 0 bases; unmatched junction nucleotides: 16. The CDR3 is CASSMIHIRGQGLAKNIQYF. The CDR3 coding sequence is TGTGCCAGTAGTATGATTCACATCCGCGGACAGGGACTAGCCAAAAACATTCAGTACTTC. Combining the CDR3 with reference TRBV19 and TRBJ2-4 gives the whole variable domain DGGITQSPKYLFRKEGQNVTLSCEQNLNHDAMYWYRQDPGQGLRLIYYSQIVNDFQKGDIAEGYSVSREKKESFPLTVTSAQKNPTAFYLCASSMIHIRGQGLAKNIQYFGAGTRLSVL.